Below, 2 T cell receptor beta chains from the same sample are listed, as sequenced in a study of regulatory T cells in long-lasting Graves disease. Described time point: persistent/refractory GD, antithyroid drugs over 5 years with positive TRAb. The TCR library was made from RNA extracted from PBMCs. Assembly of TCR beta libraries relied on iRepertoire HTBI primers together with Arm-PCR of CDR3 regions. TCRdb itself ran the multiplex PCR reads through MiXCR, one entry per CDR3 protein. The table has fewer than 550,000 distinct CDR3 sequences, 20% to 25% seen once; the top ten hold about 6.6%. Source: peripheral blood mononuclear cells (PBMCs), taken when the disease was refractory, from a patient treated with antithyroid drugs. All receptors derive from a female donor with Graves disease.

This clonotype was counted between two and nine times. The CDR3 reads CASSVEGTNTEAFF. The CDR3 nucleotides read TGTGCCAGCAGCGTAGAGGGTACAAACACTGAAGCTTTCTTT. This chain links TRBV9 with TRBJ1-1; D unresolved. Trimming stripped 0 bases from V and 2 bases from J, with 8 bases between. Germline assignment: CDR1 SGDLS and CDR2 YYNGEE. The CDR3 runs 14 residues. The whole variable domain, filled in from reference TRBV9 and TRBJ1-1, reads DSGVTQTPKHLITATGQRVTLRCSPRSGDLSVYWYQQSLDQGLQFLIQYYNGEERAKGNILERFSAQQFPDLHSELNLSSLELGDSALYFCASSVEGTNTEAFFGQGTRLTVV.

DNA for the CDR3: TGCAGCGTTGAAGATCCGCTAGCGGGAGCCTACAATGAGCAGTTCTTC. This gives the protein CSVEDPLAGAYNEQFF. V usage is TRBV29-1 and J usage is TRBJ2-1, with TRBD2 matching over 10 bases. The junction had 4 bases not matched to a gene; V was cut back by 0 bases and J by 2 bases. The CDR3 has 16 residues. Germline-derived CDR1 and CDR2 are SQVTM and ANQGSEA.